This note documents a single T cell receptor beta chain sequence. Sequencing used immunoSEQ multiplex PCR; TCRdb keeps in-frame clones, though not all of them. The data contain approximately 28,000 clones, around 80% of them singletons. This sample was included in a study of sequential checkpoint blockade in melanoma. Treatment defined: randomized to nivolumab then ipilimumab (arm A) or the reverse (arm B). V was pared by 6 bases and J by 8 bases, with 13 bases between. The CDR3 extends over 11 amino acids. Germline values: CDR1 GTSNPN, CDR2 SVGIG (reference sequence). The chain employs TRBV30 and TRBJ1-2; maybe TRBD1 (5 bases). Sequenced here: CD8+ T cells sorted from blood (inferred from file names), sampled from a patient given nivolumab and ipilimumab in sequence. The TCR comes from a human donor with melanoma. This CDR3 is CACRRVNGYTF. Written as DNA, the CDR3 is TGTGCCTGTCGCAGGGTGAACGGCTACACCTTC. Together with reference TRBV30 and TRBJ1-2, the CDR3 gives the full variable domain: SQTIHQWPATLVQPVGSPLSLECTVEGTSNPNLYWYRQAAGRGLQLLFYSVGIGQISSEVPQNLSASRPQDRQFILSSKKLLLSDSGFYLCACRRVNGYTFGSGTRLTVV.